This is a list of T cell receptor beta chains from one sample in a study of T cells in Graves' hyperthyroidism and ophthalmopathy. TCRdb re-derived calls from the multiplex PCR reads in MiXCR, one entry per CDR3 protein. There are approximately 710,000 distinct CDR3 sequences in the sample; about 18% occur only once, and about 16% lies in the top ten. Sample: blood. The receptor set was obtained from a man aged 50-59 years with Graves' hyperthyroidism. Both conserved end residues are part of each CDR3. A D gene is named only where the DNA matches it firmly. Not every row has a clone size; where given, it reads once, few, many or a size class.

>NA|many|TRBV5-1
CASSLVGTQNTEAFF
>NA|NA|TRBV30
CAWSPGVYEQYF
>TRBD1|NA|TRBV19
CASSVQGRDQPQHF
>NA|many|TRBV28
CASSLLGGANVLTF
>TRBD1|NA|TRBV28
CASSPRTGGVWHIQYF
>NA|NA|TRBV7-9
CASSSADTSNQPQHF
>NA|NA|TRBV6-5
CASSYSASAENGTDTQYF
>NA|NA|TRBV7-2
CASSLGGFRSGANVLTF
>TRBD2|few|TRBV6-2/TRBV6-3
CASISSGLETQYF
>NA|NA|TRBV18
CATNGGAQGTEAFF
>NA|few|TRBV28
CASSPDGPYEQYF
>TRBD1|many|TRBV7-2
CASSPRTGRTEAFF
>TRBD2|many|TRBV20-1
CSARTSEKETQYF
>NA|NA|TRBV7-3
CASSSDTGTKTDTQYF
>NA|NA|TRBV29-1
CSVASGGSNQPQHF
>NA|many|TRBV7-8
CASSLRGGPPTDTQYF
>NA|NA|TRBV29-1
CSVGDTAYEQYF
>NA|many|TRBV10-3
CAIAEGRSTEAFF
>NA|NA|TRBV19
CASSTPPVDEQFF
>NA|many|TRBV27
CASSPSGDEQFF
>TRBD1|few|TRBV6-1
CASSPNTGGVRGRNTDTQYF
>TRBD2|many|TRBV11-1
CASSLTSGRDWTDTQYF
>TRBD2|NA|TRBV5-1
CASGTGTSGNNAQFF
>TRBD1|NA|TRBV5-4
CASSRGQGANYGYTF
>NA|NA|TRBV27
CASSLSAGGTEAFF
>NA|NA|TRBV7-2
CASSLGRVAGHYGYTF
>TRBD2|many|TRBV6-1
CASSHAWGTSSSNEQFF
>TRBD2|NA|TRBV6-2/TRBV6-3
CASSYKTSGRAIDTQYF
>NA|many|TRBV6-1
CASSEARWNTEAFF
>NA|NA|TRBV27
CASSFRDQSYEQYF
>NA|few|TRBV5-1
CASSFFPATNEKLFF
>TRBD1|once|TRBV9
CASSAPGGGIYNSPLHF
>NA|many|TRBV6-1
CASTNRYSNQPQHF
>TRBD2|many|TRBV24-1
CATSDFSGRGPGELFF
>NA|few|TRBV19
CASSIRRNQPQHF
>TRBD1|NA|TRBV4-1
CASSQLPGQGSYNEQFF
>NA|many|TRBV27
CASSLGSHEKLFF
>TRBD2|few|TRBV3-1
CASSQEGLAGGPGYNEQFF
>TRBD1|NA|TRBV28
CASNPGTAEETQYF
>NA|many|TRBV5-1
CASSLEGGEAFF
>TRBD1|many|TRBV28
CASSSPGGITEAFF
>TRBD2|few|TRBV28
CANPPGGRSEQYF
>NA|many|TRBV7-9
CASSFPGPEAFF
>NA|NA|TRBV27
CASSVGGEETQYF
>TRBD1|many|TRBV28
CASSPPLDRAGTEAFF
>NA|many|TRBV2
CASSGQGLTYEQYF
>TRBD1|many|TRBV12-3/TRBV12-4
CASTLRGPLITEAFF
>NA|many|TRBV6-5
CASSYSRQAPVRQYF
>NA|NA|TRBV29-1
CSVPRRQTLNYGYTF
>NA|many|TRBV7-3
CASSLTGQGSEAFF
>TRBD2|many|TRBV10-1
CASSSGGGENEQYF
>NA|NA|TRBV28
CASSSTDEAFF
>TRBD1|NA|TRBV4-1
CASSQSGTEGYGYTF
>NA|many|TRBV6-2/TRBV6-3
CASSYQGLLNEQFF